A single T cell receptor beta chain is shown here with its context. The antigen is unknown. The sample is drawn from a study of memory CD4+ T cells and cytomegalovirus serostatus. Study results and limitations: Each of approximately 69 CMV-associated TCRbeta sequences occurred in one to five individuals. The CMV-associated TCR signature appears largely within the CD4+ memory repertoire.

Single viable CD3+CD4+CD8-CD45RO+ cells were sorted as the memory CD4+ T cells. The protocol was immunoSEQ multiplex PCR, while the TCRdb copy is restricted to in-frame clones and leaves out a portion. The sample comprises tens of thousands of clones, around 76% of which are singletons, and roughly 5% rests with the top ten. Sequencing was done on a sample of memory CD4+ T cells from blood. This receptor was identified in an adult in good health and CMV-seropositive.

The DNA of the CDR3 is TGTGCCAGGGACGAAGGCAGGGTTAATGGCTACACCTTC. Amino acid sequence: CARDEGRVNGYTF. The chain employs TRBV18 and TRBJ1-2, with a weak D call TRBD1 (5 bases). Germline CDR1 KGHSH, CDR2 LQKENI. Trimming left V 9 bases short and J 6 bases short, with 17 bases between. This CDR3 is built from 13 residues.